This TCR beta chain was found in a study of T cells in Graves' hyperthyroidism and ophthalmopathy. General study results and limits: Most thyroid clonotypes with frequency above 0.001 were detected in blood.

The TCR beta CDR3 regions underwent amplification using RNA transcripts as the source. An initial round of RT-PCR targeting the TCR CDR3 relied on the HTBI primer set. One entry per CDR3 protein results from TCRdb running MiXCR on the multiplex PCR reads. The sample includes some 270,000 distinct CDR3 sequences, approximately 25% of them seen just once. About this clonotype itself: What it recognizes is unknown.

The CDR3 is made up of 18 amino acids. The germline V gene has CDR1 MNHEY and CDR2 SVGEGT. Trimming pared 0 bases from V and 4 bases from J, leaving 16 bases between. V and J are TRBV6-2 or TRBV6-3 and TRBJ2-6, with D possibly being TRBD2 (5 bases). Specimen: blood. This TCR was recovered from a middle-aged woman with Graves' ophthalmopathy. As DNA, the CDR3 is TGTGCCAGCAGTTACTCCTCGTTACTTTCGGGGGGGGCCAACGTCCTGACTTTC. Amino acid sequence: CASSYSSLLSGGANVLTF.